This record concerns one T cell receptor (beta chain) sequence. Clinical histories supplied by participants themselves formed the basis of cohort assignment. Either two negative PCRs, clearance, or symptom resolution qualified Cohort 3 donors as recovered. The repertoire was sequenced with immunoSEQ multiplex PCR; TCRdb's copy has only in-frame clones and lacks some. The top ten clones hold 2% to 3% of a sample with fewer than 350,000 clones, roughly 85% of them seen once. Germline V gives CDR1 MNHEY, CDR2 SMNVEV (reference sequence). The CDR3 is 15 residues long. The junction had 3 bases not matched to a gene; V was cut back by 3 bases and J by 3 bases. These data originate in a study of blood T cell repertoires in COVID-19. Study-wide background: Acute and convalescent COVID-19 specimens originated in the United States, Italy and Spain.

The source material was PBMCs or T cells enriched from blood (not recorded which). The chain uses TRBV27 and TRBJ1-2; 11 bases match TRBD1. The TCR comes from a woman aged 45 to 65 who had recovered from COVID-19. CDR3 nucleotides: TGTGCCAGCAGTTTGGTGGGACAGGGGGACTATGGCTACACCTTC. Amino acids: CASSLVGQGDYGYTF.